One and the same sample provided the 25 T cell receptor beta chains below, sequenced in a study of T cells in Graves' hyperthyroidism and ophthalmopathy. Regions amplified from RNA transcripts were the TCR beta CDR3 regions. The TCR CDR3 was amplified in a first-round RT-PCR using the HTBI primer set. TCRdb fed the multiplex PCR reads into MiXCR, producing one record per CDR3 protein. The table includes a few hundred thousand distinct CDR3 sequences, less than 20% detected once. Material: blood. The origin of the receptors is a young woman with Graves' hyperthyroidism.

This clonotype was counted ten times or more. The CDR3 coding sequence is TGTGCCAGCAGTGAAGGGGGTAGCGGGGGATACAATGAGCAGTTCTTC. This translates into CASSEGGSGGYNEQFF. The V call is TRBV6-1, the J call TRBJ2-1, with 9 nucleotides matching TRBD2. This CDR3 comprises 16 residues. V was clipped by 1 base and J by 4 bases; unmatched bases: 5. Germline loops: CDR1 MNHNS, CDR2 SASEGT.

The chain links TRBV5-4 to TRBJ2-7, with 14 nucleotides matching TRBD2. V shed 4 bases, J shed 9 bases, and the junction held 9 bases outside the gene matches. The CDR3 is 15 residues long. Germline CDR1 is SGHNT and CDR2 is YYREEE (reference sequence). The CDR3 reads CASSRGLAGVEWQYF. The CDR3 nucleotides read TGTGCCAGCAGCCGGGGACTAGCGGGAGTTGAATGGCAGTACTTC.

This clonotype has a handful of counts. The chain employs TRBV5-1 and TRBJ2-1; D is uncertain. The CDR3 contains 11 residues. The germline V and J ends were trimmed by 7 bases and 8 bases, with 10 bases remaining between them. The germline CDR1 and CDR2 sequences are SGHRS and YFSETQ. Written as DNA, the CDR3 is TGCGCCAGCGCCTCTGCCTATGAGCAGTTCTTC. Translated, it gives CASASAYEQFF.

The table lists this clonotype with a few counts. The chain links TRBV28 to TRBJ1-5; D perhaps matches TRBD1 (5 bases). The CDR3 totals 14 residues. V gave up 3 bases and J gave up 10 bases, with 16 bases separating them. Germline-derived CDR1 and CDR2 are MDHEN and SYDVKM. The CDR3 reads CASSFRTDWGPQHF. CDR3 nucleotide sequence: TGTGCCAGCAGTTTTCGGACGGACTGGGGCCCCCAGCATTTT.

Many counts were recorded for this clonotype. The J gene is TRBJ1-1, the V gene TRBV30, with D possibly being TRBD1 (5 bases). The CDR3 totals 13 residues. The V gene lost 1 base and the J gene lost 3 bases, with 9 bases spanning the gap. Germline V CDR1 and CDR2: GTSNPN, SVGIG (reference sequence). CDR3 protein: CAWSARVDTEAFF. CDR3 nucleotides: TGTGCCTGGAGTGCCAGGGTAGACACTGAAGCTTTCTTT.

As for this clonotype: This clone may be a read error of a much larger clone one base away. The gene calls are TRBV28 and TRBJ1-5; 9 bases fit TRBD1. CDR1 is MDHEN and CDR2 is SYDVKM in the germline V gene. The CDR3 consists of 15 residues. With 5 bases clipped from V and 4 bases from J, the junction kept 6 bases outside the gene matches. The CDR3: CASSLKGQGNQPQHF. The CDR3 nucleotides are TGTGCCAGCAGTCTCAAGGGACAGGGTAATCAGCCCCAGCATTTT.

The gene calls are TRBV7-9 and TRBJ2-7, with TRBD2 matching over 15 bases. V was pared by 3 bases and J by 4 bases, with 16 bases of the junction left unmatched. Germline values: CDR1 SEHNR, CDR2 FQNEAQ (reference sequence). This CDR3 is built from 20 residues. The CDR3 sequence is CASSFVVPGLAGGLDYEQYF. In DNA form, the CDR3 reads TGTGCCAGCAGCTTCGTGGTCCCGGGACTAGCGGGAGGTTTGGATTACGAGCAGTACTTC. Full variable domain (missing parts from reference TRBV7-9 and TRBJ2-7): DTGVSQNPRHKITKRGQNVTFRCDPISEHNRLYWYRQTLGQGPEFLTYFQNEAQLEKSRLLSDRFSAERPKGSFSTLEIQRTEQGDSAMYLCASSFVVPGLAGGLDYEQYFGPGTRLTVT.

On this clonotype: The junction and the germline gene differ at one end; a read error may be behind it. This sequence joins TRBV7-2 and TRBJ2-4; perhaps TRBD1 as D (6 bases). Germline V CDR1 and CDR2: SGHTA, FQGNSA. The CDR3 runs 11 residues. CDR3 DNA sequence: TGTGCCAGCAGCTTAGGGGACATTCAGTGCTTC. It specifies CASSLGDIQCF.

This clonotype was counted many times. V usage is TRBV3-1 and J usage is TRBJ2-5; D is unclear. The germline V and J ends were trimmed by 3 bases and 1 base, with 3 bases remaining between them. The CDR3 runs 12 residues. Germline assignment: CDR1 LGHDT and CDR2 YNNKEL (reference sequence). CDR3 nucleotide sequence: TGTGCCAGCAGCCAGCTCCAAGAGACCCAGTACTTC. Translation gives CASSQLQETQYF.

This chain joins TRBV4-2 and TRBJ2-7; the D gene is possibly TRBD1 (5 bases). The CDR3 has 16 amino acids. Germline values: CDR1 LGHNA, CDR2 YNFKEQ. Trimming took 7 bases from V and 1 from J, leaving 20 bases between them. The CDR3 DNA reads TGTGCCAGCACCAAAACCGTAGGGGTAGCTTCCTACGAGCAGTACTTC. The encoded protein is CASTKTVGVASYEQYF.

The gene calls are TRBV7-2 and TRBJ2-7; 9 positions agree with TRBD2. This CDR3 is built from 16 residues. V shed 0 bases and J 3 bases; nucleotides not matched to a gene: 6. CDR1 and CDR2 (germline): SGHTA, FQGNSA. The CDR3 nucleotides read TGTGCCAGCAGCTTAGCTCTGGCTAGCGGGGTCTACGAGCAGTACTTC. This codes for CASSLALASGVYEQYF.

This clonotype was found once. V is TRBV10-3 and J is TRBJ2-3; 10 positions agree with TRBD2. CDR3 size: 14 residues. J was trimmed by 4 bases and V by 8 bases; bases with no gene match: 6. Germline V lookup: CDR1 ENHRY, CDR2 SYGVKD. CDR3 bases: TGTGCCATCGGGAGCGGGAGGGTATCAGATACGCAGTATTTT. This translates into CAIGSGRVSDTQYF.

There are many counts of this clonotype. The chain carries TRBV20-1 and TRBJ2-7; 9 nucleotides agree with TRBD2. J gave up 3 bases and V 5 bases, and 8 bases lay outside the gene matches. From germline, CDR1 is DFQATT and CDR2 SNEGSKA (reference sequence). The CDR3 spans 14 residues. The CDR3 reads CSADLTSGYYEQYF. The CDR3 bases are TGCAGTGCTGACCTGACTAGCGGATACTACGAGCAGTACTTC.

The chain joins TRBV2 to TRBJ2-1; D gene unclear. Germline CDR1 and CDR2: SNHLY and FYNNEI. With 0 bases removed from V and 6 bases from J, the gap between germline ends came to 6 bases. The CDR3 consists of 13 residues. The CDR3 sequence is CASSEALRNEQFF. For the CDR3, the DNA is TGTGCCAGCAGTGAAGCGCTTCGCAATGAGCAGTTCTTC. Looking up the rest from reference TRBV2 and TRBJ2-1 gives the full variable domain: EPEVTQTPSHQVTQMGQEVILRCVPISNHLYFYWYRQILGQKVEFLVSFYNNEISEKSEIFDDQFSVERPDGSNFTLKIRSTKLEDSAMYFCASSEALRNEQFFGPGTRLTVL.

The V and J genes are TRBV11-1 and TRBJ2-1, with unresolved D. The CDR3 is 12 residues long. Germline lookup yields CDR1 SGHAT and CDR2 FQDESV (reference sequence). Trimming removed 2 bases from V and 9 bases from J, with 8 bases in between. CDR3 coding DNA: TGTGCCAGCAGCTTAAGTATTTTTGAGCAGTTCTTC. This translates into CASSLSIFEQFF.

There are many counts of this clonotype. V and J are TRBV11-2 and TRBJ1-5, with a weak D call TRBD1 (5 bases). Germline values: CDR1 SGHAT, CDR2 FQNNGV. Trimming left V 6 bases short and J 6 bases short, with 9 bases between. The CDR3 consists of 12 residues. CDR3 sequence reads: CASSQDTQPQHF. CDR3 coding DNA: TGTGCCAGCAGTCAGGACACTCAGCCCCAGCATTTT.

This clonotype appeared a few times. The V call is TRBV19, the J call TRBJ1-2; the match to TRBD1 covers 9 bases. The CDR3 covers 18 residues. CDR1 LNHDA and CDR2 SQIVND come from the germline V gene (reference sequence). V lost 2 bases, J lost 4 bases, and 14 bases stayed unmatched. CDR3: CASSIKGTGNFHAYGYTF. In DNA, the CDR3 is TGTGCCAGTAGTATAAAAGGGACAGGGAACTTCCATGCCTATGGCTACACCTTC.

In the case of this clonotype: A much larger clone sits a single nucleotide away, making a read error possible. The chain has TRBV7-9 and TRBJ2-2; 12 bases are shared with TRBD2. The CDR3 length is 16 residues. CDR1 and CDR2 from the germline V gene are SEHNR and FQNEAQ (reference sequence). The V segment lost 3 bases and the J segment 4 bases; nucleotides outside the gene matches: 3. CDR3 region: CASSLTSGRVTGELFF. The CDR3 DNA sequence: TGTGCCAGCAGCTTGACTAGCGGGAGAGTCACCGGGGAGCTGTTTTTT.

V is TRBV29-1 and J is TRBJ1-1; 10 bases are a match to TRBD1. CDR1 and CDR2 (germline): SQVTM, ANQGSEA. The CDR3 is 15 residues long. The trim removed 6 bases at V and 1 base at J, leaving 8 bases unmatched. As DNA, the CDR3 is TGCAGCGTAACCAGACAGGGGGCGCGGAACACTGAAGCTTTCTTT. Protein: CSVTRQGARNTEAFF.

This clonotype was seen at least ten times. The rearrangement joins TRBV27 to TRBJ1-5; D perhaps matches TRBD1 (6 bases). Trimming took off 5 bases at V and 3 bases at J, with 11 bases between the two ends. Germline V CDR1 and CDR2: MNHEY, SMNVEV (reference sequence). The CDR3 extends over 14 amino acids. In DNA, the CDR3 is TGTGCCAGCAGTAACAGGGTGACCAATCAGCCCCAGCATTTT. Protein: CASSNRVTNQPQHF.

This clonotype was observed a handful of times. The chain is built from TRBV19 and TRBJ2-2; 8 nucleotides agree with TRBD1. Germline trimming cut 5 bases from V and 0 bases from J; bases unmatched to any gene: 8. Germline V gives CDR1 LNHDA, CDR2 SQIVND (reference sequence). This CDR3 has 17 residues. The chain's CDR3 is CASSSVRDRTNTGELFF. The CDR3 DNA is TGTGCCAGTAGTTCCGTTCGGGACAGGACGAACACCGGGGAGCTGTTTTTT.

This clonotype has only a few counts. CDR3 loop: CASSIRGVSNNEQFF. The CDR3 DNA follows: TGTGCCAGTAGTATCCGAGGTGTGTCCAACAATGAGCAGTTCTTC. The chain is built from TRBV19 and TRBJ2-1; the D is unclear. Germline V gene sequence: CDR1 LNHDA, CDR2 SQIVND (reference sequence). V was cut by 3 bases and J by 5 bases, with 14 bases left in between. The CDR3 covers 15 residues.

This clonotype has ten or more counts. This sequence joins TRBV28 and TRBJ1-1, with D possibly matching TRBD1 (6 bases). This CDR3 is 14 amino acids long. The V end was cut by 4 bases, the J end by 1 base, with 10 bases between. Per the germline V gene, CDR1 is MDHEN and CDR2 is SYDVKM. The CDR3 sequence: CASSSGTPNTEAFF. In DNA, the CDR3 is TGTGCCAGCAGTTCCGGGACACCGAACACTGAAGCTTTCTTT.

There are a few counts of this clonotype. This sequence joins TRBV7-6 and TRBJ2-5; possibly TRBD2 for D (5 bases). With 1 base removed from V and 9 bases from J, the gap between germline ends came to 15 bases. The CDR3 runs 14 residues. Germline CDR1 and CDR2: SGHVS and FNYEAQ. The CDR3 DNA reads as TGTGCCAGCAGCTTAGGAGAACTAGGCGTCGCCCAGTACTTC. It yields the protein CASSLGELGVAQYF.

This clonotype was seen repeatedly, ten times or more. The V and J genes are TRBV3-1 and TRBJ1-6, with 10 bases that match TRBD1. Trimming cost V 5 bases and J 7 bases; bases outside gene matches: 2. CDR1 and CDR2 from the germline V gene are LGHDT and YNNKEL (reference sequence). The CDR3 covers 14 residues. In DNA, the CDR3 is TGTGCCAGCAGCAAGGGACAGGGGAATTCACCCCTCCACTTT. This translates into CASSKGQGNSPLHF.